Detailed here is one TCR beta chain. Other DNA sequences within the sample encode an identical CDR3. Trimming removed 3 bases at V and 3 bases at J, with 6 bases between. CDR1 SQVTM and CDR2 ANQGSEA come from the germline V gene. The CDR3 spans 12 residues. The data were taken from a study of CD8+ T cells in alopecia areata. Reverse transcribed after extraction, RNA yielded cDNA as the sequencing template. TCRdb's copy holds only in-frame clones and misses some; the assay was immunoSEQ multiplex PCR. This sample has 140,000 to 150,000 clones, with roughly 46% found just once. Sequenced material: CD4+ T cells sorted from blood, taken at week 0. This TCR was sampled from a human donor with alopecia areata. The genes are TRBV29-1 and TRBJ2-1, with a possible D match to TRBD1 (5 bases). The chain's CDR3 is CSVDRGYNEQFF. CDR3 sequence (DNA): TGCAGCGTTGATAGGGGCTACAATGAGCAGTTCTTC.